The clone carrying this T cell receptor (beta chain) was seen a handful of times. As to time point: persistent/refractory GD, antithyroid drugs over 5 years with positive TRAb. TCR sequences were obtained from RNA taken from PBMCs. These data are taken from a study of regulatory T cells in long-lasting Graves disease. V trimming: 3 bases; J trimming: 6 bases; junction bases outside the gene matches: 2. Germline V lookup: CDR1 SGDLS, CDR2 YYNGEE. This CDR3 has 14 residues. With iRepertoire HTBI primers and Arm-PCR of CDR3 regions, TCR beta libraries were built. TCRdb reprocessed the multiplex PCR reads via MiXCR and lists one record per CDR3 protein. The top ten hold under 55% of the sample, which has 600,000 to 800,000 distinct CDR3 sequences, around 32% seen once.

The chain links TRBV9 to TRBJ1-6; 8 nucleotides match TRBD1. Sequenced material: peripheral blood mononuclear cells (PBMCs), taken when the disease was refractory, from a patient treated with antithyroid drugs. The source is a female donor with Graves disease. CDR3 loop: CASSGGQVNSPLHF. The CDR3, as DNA: TGTGCCAGCAGCGGGGGACAGGTTAATTCACCCCTCCACTTT.